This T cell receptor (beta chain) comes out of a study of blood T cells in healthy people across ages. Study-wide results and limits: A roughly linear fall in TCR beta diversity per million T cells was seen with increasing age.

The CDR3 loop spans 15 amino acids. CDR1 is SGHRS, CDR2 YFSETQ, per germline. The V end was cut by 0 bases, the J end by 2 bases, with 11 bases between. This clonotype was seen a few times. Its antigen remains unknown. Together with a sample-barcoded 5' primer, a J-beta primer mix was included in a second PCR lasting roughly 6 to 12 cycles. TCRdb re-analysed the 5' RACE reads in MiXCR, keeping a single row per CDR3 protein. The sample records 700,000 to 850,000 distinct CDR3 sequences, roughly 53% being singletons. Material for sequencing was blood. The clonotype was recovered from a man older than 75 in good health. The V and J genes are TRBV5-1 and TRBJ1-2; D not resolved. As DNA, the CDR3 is TGCGCCAGCAGCTTGGGGAGCCCGCTGAACTATGGCTACACCTTC. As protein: CASSLGSPLNYGYTF.